This T cell receptor (beta chain) derives from a study of T cells in Graves' hyperthyroidism and ophthalmopathy (dated by TCRdb to about 2019). Notes on the research overall: Peripheral blood samples were taken at initial diagnosis, before any treatment was given. To identify TCR V-J signatures that set the groups apart, the researchers used a discovery cohort of more than 95 patients, made up of 43 with Graves' ophthalmopathy and 57 with stable Graves' hyperthyroidism. Prospective prediction of ophthalmopathy was tested in an independent validation cohort of 18 to 20 hyperthyroidism patients and 17 patients who later progressed to ophthalmopathy. The 100 discovery patients were divided at random into training and test sets in a 7:3 ratio. In more than five Graves' hyperthyroidism patients, the study also compared T-cell repertoires from thyroid tissue with T-cell repertoires from blood. Once sampling was done, hyperthyroidism patients were given methimazole at a starting dose of 30 mg daily, whereas ophthalmopathy patients were given high-dose intravenous methylprednisolone. According to the paper, TCR Vbeta CDR3 sequencing was carried out on some 140 peripheral blood samples, which came from under 50 ophthalmopathy, around 75 hyperthyroidism and approximately 17 progressor patients.

Stable Graves' hyperthyroidism was defined as no progression to ophthalmopathy during 18 months of follow-up. The hyperthyroidism patients were between 18 and 65 years old and newly diagnosed, with a disease duration of less than 2 months. Exclusion was applied to patients with uncontrolled infections, other autoimmune diseases, pregnancy or lactation. Diagnoses relied on clinical symptoms, serum thyroxine and TRAb, thyroid ultrasound and orbital computed tomography. PBMCs were isolated from more than 9 ml of fresh peripheral blood by Ficoll-Paque density gradient centrifugation. Trizol reagent was used to extract total RNA, and RNA quality was then checked on an Agilent 2100 Bioanalyzer. The germline V gene yields KGHDR for CDR1 and SFDVKD for CDR2. V is pruned by 7 bases and J by 3 bases, leaving 10 bases of the junction without a gene match. Inclusive of the bounding cysteine and phenylalanine, the CDR3 is 15 residues long. Only CDR3 DNA is held: 45 bases, read in frame from base 1.

On the study overall, not on this receptor specifically: Blood samples also contained most of the expanded thyroid clonotypes (frequency above 0.001), which suggests that blood repertoires may reflect thyroid immune responses. No statistical method was used to set the sample size in advance, and investigators knew the group allocation. In validation, the model predicted progression to ophthalmopathy a median of approximately 6.6 months before onset, with roughly 71% sensitivity and more than 72% specificity. In cross-validation, a model built on a 13 V-J signature told ophthalmopathy apart from stable hyperthyroidism with about 90% sensitivity and about 81% specificity, and in testing the same model reached 80%/75%.

The TCR beta CDR3 regions were amplified from the RNA transcripts. The first round of RT-PCR for the TCR CDR3 was performed with the HTBI primer set and the Qiagen OneStep RT-PCR kit. Libraries were constructed in a second round of multiplex PCR, after which size selection and purification were performed. Sequencing of the libraries was done on an Illumina HiSeq2000 using paired-end 100 bp reads. In the original analysis: SOAPnuke was used to process the raw data, with reads discarded if the reads contained adapters or uncalled bases, had a mean Phred below 15, or lacked an exact constant-primer or identifier match. COPE v1.2.5 was used to merge high-quality paired reads, and clonotypes were defined as unique nucleotide sequences. MiTCR v1.1 was used to align clonotypes to the IMGT TRBV, TRBD and TRBJ reference segments. Only V-J combinations with frequency above 0.0001, covering about 99% of repertoires, were analysed. A TCS score was defined as the ratio between F50 (clonal expansion) and ExV (chaos), using BLOSUM62-based TCRdist between CDR3 peptides within each V-J. Welch's t-statistics and random forest reduced around 510 V-J features to under 15, which were used in a naive Bayes classifier (R e1071). Thyroid-blood repertoire similarity was quantified with the Morisita-Horn index. TCRdb passed the public sequencing reads through fastp at Q25 and MiXCR, retaining productive beta sequences. Identical CDR3 proteins give one entry, which carries the most common genes and DNA. Clone size and V and J calls follow TCRdb, not the original study. Recorded for this sample are nearly 750,000 distinct CDR3 sequences; roughly 32% of them occurred a single time. The ten most abundant clones make up 31% of the sample.

This clonotype has at least ten counts. Its target antigen remains unknown. Base qualities were left out, and no much larger clone turns up one base away. The rearrangement joined TRBV24-1 to TRBJ2-7; TRBD1 matches 8 bases in the middle. The sample taken for sequencing was blood. The receptor was isolated from a woman between 40 and 50 years old with Graves' hyperthyroidism. The CDR3 protein sequence reads: CATSRGQDRDYEQYF. The sequence in DNA is TGTGCCACCAGCCGGGGACAGGACAGAGACTACGAGCAGTACTTC.